One sample yielded the 23 T cell receptor beta chains listed below, sequenced in a study of technical replicates of blood from a handful of donors. Assay used: immunoSEQ multiplex PCR; TCRdb lists only in-frame clones, some missing. Among around 83,000 clones listed, around 92% were seen once. The specimen was T cells isolated from PBMCs. These receptors all come from a human donor in good health. Some clones in this sample may be carry-over from other donors' samples.

The rearrangement uses TRBV29-1 and TRBJ1-4; TRBD1 agrees at 9 bases. The trim removed 7 bases at V and 8 bases at J, leaving 11 bases unmatched. This CDR3 is built from 14 residues. Per germline, CDR1 SQVTM and CDR2 ANQGSEA. CDR3 loop: CSAYTGGAWEKLFF. The CDR3 DNA follows: TGCAGCGCCTATACAGGGGGCGCCTGGGAAAAACTGTTTTTT.

The rearrangement links TRBV10-2 to TRBJ2-1; weak D call: TRBD2 (5 bases). The CDR3 is 14 residues long. The germline gives CDR1 WSHSY, CDR2 SAAADI. The germline V and J ends were trimmed by 6 bases and 0 bases, with 9 bases remaining between them. CDR3: CASRWRSSYNEQFF. The CDR3 DNA reads as TGCGCCAGCAGGTGGAGGAGCTCCTACAATGAGCAGTTCTTC.

Only a few counts were recorded for this clone. V gene TRBV18 combines with J gene TRBJ2-1; 10 bases are shared with TRBD2. V dropped 3 bases and J dropped 2; count of bases not matched to a gene: 7. Germline V gene sequence: CDR1 KGHSH, CDR2 LQKENI. The CDR3 has 17 residues. CDR3: CASSPLSGTSAYNEQFF. The DNA of the CDR3 is TGTGCCAGCTCACCTCTCTCCGGGACTAGCGCCTACAATGAGCAGTTCTTC.

The gene calls are TRBV14 and TRBJ2-5, with D possibly being TRBD1 (5 bases). V lost 1 base, J lost 1 base, and 7 bases lay in between. CDR1 is SGHDN, CDR2 FVKESK, per germline. The CDR3 covers 14 residues. CDR3 loop: CASSQGQLQETQYF. In nucleotides, the CDR3 is TGTGCCAGCAGCCAAGGACAGCTCCAAGAGACCCAGTACTTC.

In DNA, the CDR3 is TGTGCCAGCAGCCCTCCAGGGGGCTACGAGCAGTACTTC. This codes for CASSPPGGYEQYF. The chain recombines TRBV28 with TRBJ2-7, with 7 bases that match TRBD1. Looked up from germline, CDR1 is MDHEN and CDR2 is SYDVKM. The length of the CDR3 is 13 residues. J gave up 3 bases and V 6 bases, and 5 bases lay outside the gene matches.

This chain joins TRBV6-1 and TRBJ2-1; D is possibly TRBD2 (6 bases). The V and J ends lost 0 bases and 3 bases respectively, with 6 bases between them. Germline values: CDR1 MNHNS, CDR2 SASEGT. The CDR3 runs 14 residues. CDR3 residues: CASSEAGGYNEQFF. The CDR3 nucleotides read TGTGCCAGCAGTGAAGCGGGGGGCTACAATGAGCAGTTCTTC.

The chain links TRBV9 to TRBJ2-1; TRBD2 agrees at 7 bases. The CDR3 has 15 residues. Germline CDR1 is SGDLS and CDR2 is YYNGEE. The V segment lost 0 bases and the J segment 6 bases; nucleotides outside the gene matches: 6. This chain's CDR3 is CASSVGGGPTNEQFF. Here the CDR3 DNA reads TGTGCCAGCAGCGTAGGGGGAGGGCCAACCAATGAGCAGTTCTTC.

A remark on this clone: At one end the junction does not follow the germline gene, possibly because of a read error. The gene calls are TRBV28 and TRBJ2-1, with a weak D call TRBD1 (6 bases). Germline CDR1 MDHEN, CDR2 SYDVKM. This CDR3 has 16 amino acids. The CDR3 DNA follows: TGTGCCGGCAGCGGACCGACCGGGACACCCTACAATGAGCAGTTCTTC. Translation gives CAGSGPTGTPYNEQFF.

The genes are TRBV5-6 and TRBJ1-2; weak D call: TRBD1 (5 bases). Trimming removed 4 bases from V and 8 bases from J, with 12 bases in between. Looked up from germline, CDR1 is SGHDT and CDR2 is YYEEEE. The CDR3 spans 12 residues. CDR3 loop: CASSGGELGYTF. For the CDR3, the DNA is TGTGCCAGCAGCGGGGGGGAATTAGGCTACACCTTC. Based on the CDR3 plus reference TRBV5-6 and TRBJ1-2, the full variable domain is DAGVTQSPTHLIKTRGQQVTLRCSPKSGHDTVSWYQQALGQGPQFIFQYYEEEERQRGNFPDRFSGHQFPNYSSELNVNALLLGDSALYLCASSGGELGYTFGSGTRLTVV.

The rearrangement uses TRBV7-2 and TRBJ2-1; tentatively, D is TRBD2 (6 bases). The CDR3 covers 14 residues. Germline values: CDR1 SGHTA, CDR2 FQGNSA. V gave up 2 bases and J gave up 1 base, with 6 bases separating them. CDR3 nucleotides: TGTGCCAGCAGCTTAAGCGGGTCCTACAATGAGCAGTTCTTC. Encoded protein: CASSLSGSYNEQFF.

The chain couples TRBV7-2 to TRBJ1-3; D is undetermined. The ends were cut back, 4 bases at V and 4 bases at J, with 14 bases in the middle. Looked up from germline, CDR1 is SGHTA and CDR2 is FQGNSA. The CDR3 has 15 amino acids. CDR3 DNA sequence: TGTGCCAGCAGCTCCCTCGAGGGATTCGGAAACACCATATATTTT. Protein sequence: CASSSLEGFGNTIYF.

This clone has a single count. The V and J genes are TRBV19 and TRBJ2-5; D remains ambiguous. V was trimmed by 3 bases and J by 2 bases, leaving 10 bases between them. The CDR3 totals 14 residues. Per germline, CDR1 LNHDA and CDR2 SQIVND (reference sequence). The CDR3 loop reads CASSIDNSQETQYF. The CDR3, as DNA: TGTGCCAGTAGTATCGATAATAGTCAAGAGACCCAGTACTTC.

CDR3: CASSLALGQAAPKAGPQHF. The CDR3, as DNA: TGTGCCAGCAGCTTAGCGCTGGGACAGGCGGCCCCTAAGGCAGGGCCCCAGCATTTT. The chain uses TRBV7-9 and TRBJ1-5; 8 bases map to TRBD1. Germline trimming cut 0 bases from V and 9 bases from J; bases unmatched to any gene: 19. Germline loops: CDR1 SEHNR, CDR2 FQNEAQ (reference sequence). The CDR3 sequence is 19 residues long.

The J gene is TRBJ2-1, the V gene TRBV4-1, with D tentatively TRBD1 (6 bases). Germline CDR1 MGHRA, CDR2 YSYEKL. The CDR3 length is 18 residues. Deletions cut 1 base from V and 7 bases from J, with 23 bases between. The CDR3 protein is CASSQGLGRQGLGNEQFF. The DNA of the CDR3 is TGCGCCAGCAGCCAAGGTTTGGGTCGCCAGGGGCTAGGAAATGAGCAGTTCTTC.

The CDR3 is CASSLTHRTEAFF. The CDR3 bases are TGTGCCAGCAGCTTAACTCACAGGACTGAAGCTTTCTTT. The chain carries TRBV7-3 and TRBJ1-1; D perhaps matches TRBD1 (5 bases). The CDR3 runs 13 residues. The V gene lost 0 bases and the J gene lost 5 bases, with 7 bases spanning the gap. The germline V gene encodes CDR1 SGHTA and CDR2 FQGTGA.

The chain combines TRBV7-9 with TRBJ2-2; D is ambiguous. From germline, CDR1 is SEHNR and CDR2 FQNEAQ (reference sequence). V shed 1 base and J shed 6 bases, with 6 bases lying between them. The CDR3 runs 13 residues. CDR3 DNA sequence: TGTGCCAGCAGCTTAGTGGCGGCCGGGGAGCTGTTTTTT. Protein: CASSLVAAGELFF.

The V call is TRBV25-1, the J call TRBJ1-1; D perhaps matches TRBD1 (6 bases). The V gene lost 3 bases and the J gene lost 4 bases, with 9 bases spanning the gap. Germline CDR1 reads MGHDK; CDR2 reads SYGVNS. The CDR3 consists of 13 residues. In DNA, the CDR3 is TGTGCCAGCAGTGATTCAGGGGTCACTGAAGCTTTCTTT. Protein: CASSDSGVTEAFF. Variable domain in full (rest from reference TRBV25-1 and TRBJ1-1): EADIYQTPRYLVIGTGKKITLECSQTMGHDKMYWYQQDPGMELHLIHYSYGVNSTEKGDLSSESTVSRIRTEHFPLTLESARPSHTSQYLCASSDSGVTEAFFGQGTRLTVV.

The V call is TRBV5-1, the J call TRBJ2-3; a weak D match, TRBD2 (5 bases). CDR1 is SGHRS and CDR2 is YFSETQ in the germline V gene. V was trimmed by 4 bases and J by 5 bases, leaving 11 bases between them. The CDR3 consists of 13 residues. The CDR3 loop reads CASSSQTRDTQYF. In nucleotides, the CDR3 is TGCGCCAGCAGCAGCCAAACTAGAGATACGCAGTATTTT.

The chain couples TRBV6-5 to TRBJ1-1; D is undetermined. Germline V gene data show CDR1 as MNHEY and CDR2 as SVGAGI. The CDR3 is 11 residues long. V gave up 6 bases and J gave up 4 bases, with 6 bases separating them. This chain's CDR3 is CASRGGTEAFF. The CDR3 DNA reads TGTGCCAGCAGGGGAGGCACTGAAGCTTTCTTT.

In the case of this clone: The germline gene is not matched at one end of the junction; a read error may be the cause. The chain links TRBV28 to TRBJ1-6; no clear D. Germline CDR1 and CDR2: MDHEN and SYDVKM. The CDR3 is 15 amino acids. The CDR3 nucleotides read TGTGCCAGCAGTCCCTGGGAGGGCACTAATTCAGCCCTCCACTTT. The encoded protein is CASSPWEGTNSALHF.

The chain uses TRBV19 and TRBJ2-7, with a weak D call TRBD2 (7 bases). The CDR3 runs 12 residues. Per the germline V gene, CDR1 is LNHDA and CDR2 is SQIVND (reference sequence). Trimming pared 3 bases from V and 11 bases from J, leaving 14 bases between. CDR3 sequence: CASSIMDSGKYF. The CDR3, as DNA: TGTGCCAGTAGTATTATGGACAGCGGGAAGTACTTC.

The chain is built from TRBV7-6 and TRBJ2-7; 7 bases map to TRBD2. The junction had 7 bases not matched to a gene; V was cut back by 1 base and J by 4 bases. The V gene's germline CDR1 is SGHVS and CDR2 FNYEAQ. The CDR3 contains 15 residues. The CDR3 DNA follows: TGTGCCAGCAGCTTAGAGGCTAGCGGAATATACGAGCAGTACTTC. This gives the protein CASSLEASGIYEQYF.

Only a few counts were recorded for this clone. V and J are TRBV5-1 and TRBJ2-2; tentative D call: TRBD2 (5 bases). CDR3 size: 16 residues. The germline V and J ends were trimmed by 0 bases and 4 bases, with 13 bases remaining between them. Germline CDR1 is SGHRS and CDR2 is YFSETQ. CDR3 coding DNA: TGCGCCAGCAGCTTGGCCCCGGGGTCGGGCACCGGGGAGCTGTTTTTT. This sequence encodes CASSLAPGSGTGELFF. Full variable domain (remainder filled in from reference TRBV5-1 and TRBJ2-2): KAGVTQTPRYLIKTRGQQVTLSCSPISGHRSVSWYQQTPGQGLQFLFEYFSETQRNKGNFPGRFSGRQFSNSRSEMNVSTLELGDSALYLCASSLAPGSGTGELFFGEGSRLTVL.